These 28 T cell receptor beta chains share one sample of origin, sequenced in a study of T cells in Graves' hyperthyroidism and ophthalmopathy. TCR beta CDR3 region amplification was performed from RNA transcripts. The HTBI primer set served for first-round RT-PCR of the TCR CDR3. MiXCR was run by TCRdb on the multiplex PCR reads, yielding one entry per CDR3 protein. In the table there are about 210,000 distinct CDR3 sequences, roughly a sixth of which are singletons. The sequenced sample was blood. The receptors were gathered from a man aged 50 or older with Graves' hyperthyroidism.

This clonotype was counted at least ten times. This sequence joins TRBV20-1 and TRBJ1-1, with 12 bases identical to TRBD1. This CDR3 contains 14 residues. In germline, CDR1 is DFQATT, CDR2 SNEGSKA (reference sequence). CDR3 DNA sequence: TGCAGGGCGAAGGGGACAGGGGGCCACACTGAAGCTTTCTTT. Translated, it gives CRAKGTGGHTEAFF.

The sample holds a few counts of this clonotype. The chain has TRBV5-1 and TRBJ2-1; D ambiguous. Trimming took 2 bases from V and 5 from J, leaving 8 bases between them. The V gene's germline CDR1 is SGHRS and CDR2 YFSETQ. This CDR3 region has 13 residues. DNA of the CDR3: TGCGCCAGCAGCTTAGGGTTCGACAATGAGCAGTTCTTC. It specifies CASSLGFDNEQFF.

In this sample, this clonotype turned up many times. The chain links TRBV27 to TRBJ2-7; 9 positions agree with TRBD2. The CDR3 is 15 residues long. V shed 5 bases, J shed 3 bases, and the junction held 8 bases outside the gene matches. Germline-derived CDR1 and CDR2 are MNHEY and SMNVEV (reference sequence). CDR3: CASSPLAGILYEQYF. CDR3 coding DNA: TGTGCCAGCAGTCCTCTAGCGGGAATCCTCTACGAGCAGTACTTC.

The table lists this clonotype with many counts. The V and J genes are TRBV30 and TRBJ1-2; D gene unclear. CDR1 and CDR2 (germline): GTSNPN, SVGIG (reference sequence). CDR3 length: 11 amino acids. V lost 2 bases to trimming and J lost 12 bases, with 13 bases between them. CDR3: CAWSHGRRDTF. DNA for the CDR3: TGTGCCTGGAGTCACGGACGGCGCGACACCTTC.

The sample holds many counts of this clonotype. This chain uses TRBV5-1 with TRBJ2-1, with 7 positions matching TRBD2. Germline V lookup: CDR1 SGHRS, CDR2 YFSETQ. The CDR3 length is 14 residues. The V gene end was trimmed by 5 bases and the J gene end by 5 bases; junction bases not matched to a gene: 7. CDR3 amino acids: CASSRWAGDNEQFF. DNA of the CDR3: TGCGCCAGCAGTCGTTGGGCGGGGGACAATGAGCAGTTCTTC.

The chain employs TRBV9 and TRBJ1-6; D remains unclear. Trimming left V 2 bases short and J 6 bases short, with 12 bases between. Germline-derived CDR1 and CDR2 are SGDLS and YYNGEE. CDR3 length equals 15 residues. The CDR3 sequence: CASSVSGGINSPLHF. DNA of the CDR3: TGTGCCAGCAGCGTCTCCGGCGGGATTAATTCACCCCTCCACTTT.

There are many counts of this clonotype. The V and J genes are TRBV9 and TRBJ2-7; D possibly uses TRBD1 or TRBD2 (5 bases each). Germline CDR1 and CDR2: SGDLS and YYNGEE. V lost 4 bases and J lost 2, with 13 bases in between. CDR3 length: 14 residues. The CDR3 sequence: CASSPSGHPYEQYF. The DNA for the CDR3 is TGTGCCAGCAGCCCCTCGGGGCATCCCTACGAGCAGTACTTC.

The chain joins TRBV2 to TRBJ2-1, with D tentatively TRBD1 or TRBD2 (5 bases each). Per the germline V gene, CDR1 is SNHLY and CDR2 is FYNNEI. This CDR3 contains 13 residues. V shed 2 bases and J shed 5 bases, with 7 bases lying between them. The DNA of the CDR3 is TGTGCCAGCAGTGAAATGGGGGACAATGAGCAGTTCTTC. Protein product: CASSEMGDNEQFF.

This clonotype was observed many times. This sequence joins TRBV20-1 and TRBJ2-5; 10 bases are shared with TRBD2. Germline CDR1 is DFQATT and CDR2 is SNEGSKA (reference sequence). The CDR3 runs 15 residues. The V gene end was trimmed by 0 bases and the J gene end by 3 bases; junction bases not matched to a gene: 4. The CDR3 DNA reads TGCAGTGCTAGAGATGGACTAGCGGAAGAAGAGACCCAGTACTTC. Its translation is CSARDGLAEEETQYF.

This clonotype was seen only a few times. The chain links TRBV5-4 to TRBJ2-1; 9 bases agree with TRBD2. Germline values: CDR1 SGHNT, CDR2 YYREEE (reference sequence). This CDR3 has 15 amino acids. V was clipped by 3 bases and J by 5 bases; unmatched bases: 6. The CDR3 is CASSSAGGRHNEQFF. In DNA, the CDR3 is TGTGCCAGCAGCTCAGCGGGAGGTCGTCACAATGAGCAGTTCTTC.

This clonotype appeared a few times. The V call is TRBV7-6, the J call TRBJ2-5; D gene unclear. V was pared by 3 bases and J by 1 base, with 3 bases between. The germline gives CDR1 SGHVS, CDR2 FNYEAQ. This CDR3 has 12 amino acids. DNA for the CDR3: TGTGCCAGCAGCTTTTTCCAAGAGACCCAGTACTTC. Translating it yields CASSFFQETQYF. Using reference TRBV7-6 and TRBJ2-5 for the parts outside the CDR3, the full variable domain is GAGVSQSPRYKVTKRGQDVALRCDPISGHVSLYWYRQALGQGPEFLTYFNYEAQQDKSGLPNDRFSAERPEGSISTLTIQRTEQRDSAMYRCASSFFQETQYFGPGTRLLVL.

This clonotype was counted only a few times. This chain joins TRBV24-1 and TRBJ2-2; 9 bases line up with TRBD1. The CDR3 length is 19 residues. The junction had 16 bases not matched to a gene; V was cut back by 3 bases and J by 6 bases. CDR1 is KGHDR and CDR2 is SFDVKD in the germline V gene. The CDR3 nucleotides are TGTGCCACCAGTGATCCCGGGACAGGGCAACGTTCGGGACCCGGGGAGCTGTTTTTT. Translation: CATSDPGTGQRSGPGELFF.

This clonotype was detected only a few times. The chain employs TRBV5-6 and TRBJ2-7; D might be TRBD2 (6 bases). This CDR3 is built from 16 residues. The V and J ends lost 0 bases and 2 bases respectively, with 15 bases between them. Looked up from germline, CDR1 is SGHDT and CDR2 is YYEEEE. In DNA form, the CDR3 reads TGTGCCAGCAGCTTGGCCCCTAGCGCAATACCCTACGAGCAGTACTTC. It yields the protein CASSLAPSAIPYEQYF.

In its sample, this clonotype was seen many times. This chain uses TRBV20-1 with TRBJ2-7, with D perhaps matching TRBD1 (6 bases). In germline, CDR1 is DFQATT, CDR2 SNEGSKA (reference sequence). CDR3 length: 14 residues. V was cut by 1 base and J by 4 bases, with 14 bases left in between. DNA of the CDR3: TGCAGTGCTAGAGGCAGGGGAAACCTATACGAGCAGTACTTC. Protein sequence: CSARGRGNLYEQYF.

This clonotype appeared many times. V and J are TRBV3-1 and TRBJ1-2, with D unclear. Trimming stripped 4 bases from V and 8 bases from J, with 14 bases between. The germline V gene has CDR1 LGHDT and CDR2 YNNKEL (reference sequence). CDR3 length equals 13 residues. This CDR3 is CASSPYRGMGYTF. CDR3 in DNA: TGTGCCAGCAGCCCTTACCGAGGGATGGGCTACACCTTC.

This clonotype was counted between two and nine times. The chain employs TRBV6-1 and TRBJ1-4; D gene uncertain. The CDR3 runs to 15 residues. Germline lookup yields CDR1 MNHNS and CDR2 SASEGT. The ends were cut back, 2 bases at V and 3 bases at J, with 10 bases in the middle. The CDR3 DNA is TGTGCCAGCAGTGAAACTTTGCAGCCTAATGAAAAACTGTTTTTT. Amino acid sequence: CASSETLQPNEKLFF.

This clonotype was recorded at least ten times. The chain combines TRBV12-3 or TRBV12-4 with TRBJ1-1; maybe TRBD1 (5 bases). The CDR3 has 14 residues. V was pared by 3 bases and J by 4 bases, with 12 bases between. The CDR3 protein is CASSLFRDPTEAFF. The CDR3 DNA sequence: TGTGCCAGCAGTTTGTTCAGGGATCCCACTGAAGCTTTCTTT.

Worth noting for this clonotype: A much larger clone lies a single base off, so this may be a read error. The chain carries TRBV9 and TRBJ2-1; 7 positions match TRBD2. The germline V gene encodes CDR1 SGDLS and CDR2 YYNGEE. Germline trimming cut 0 bases from V and 5 bases from J; bases unmatched to any gene: 5. CDR3 size: 15 residues. This CDR3 reads CASSVDGRTHNEQFF. As DNA, the CDR3 is TGTGCCAGCAGCGTAGACGGGAGGACCCACAATGAGCAGTTCTTC.

This clonotype has a handful of counts. This may be a read error, as it is one base from a much larger clone. The gene calls are TRBV28 and TRBJ2-7, with D perhaps TRBD1 (5 bases). CDR3 length: 13 amino acids. Germline V gives CDR1 MDHEN, CDR2 SYDVKM. The DNA for the CDR3 is TGTGCCAACAGTTTACAGGAAACCTACGAGCAGTACTTC. Its translation: CANSLQETYEQYF.

This chain joins TRBV27 and TRBJ2-2; no firm D call. The CDR3 covers 13 residues. V shed 6 bases and J shed 8 bases, with 13 bases lying between them. Germline V gene sequence: CDR1 MNHEY, CDR2 SMNVEV (reference sequence). The CDR3 spells CASSPSYGGELFF. DNA of the CDR3: TGTGCCAGCAGCCCGTCTTACGGAGGGGAGCTGTTTTTT.

This clonotype was seen many times. J is TRBJ2-2 and V is TRBV7-2; D may be TRBD2 (5 bases). V was trimmed by 3 bases and J by 4 bases, leaving 9 bases between them. In germline, CDR1 is SGHTA, CDR2 FQGNSA. The CDR3 is made up of 14 amino acids. CDR3 sequence reads: CASSFTSITGELFF. The CDR3, as DNA: TGTGCCAGCAGCTTCACTAGTATCACCGGGGAGCTGTTTTTT.

This clonotype was detected ten times or more. V is TRBV20-1 and J is TRBJ2-3; D is uncertain. This CDR3 is 14 amino acids long. Germline values: CDR1 DFQATT, CDR2 SNEGSKA (reference sequence). Deletions cut 4 bases from V and 6 bases from J, with 17 bases between. The CDR3 bases are TGCAGTGCTATGACTCCCAGGCGATCGGATACGCAGTATTTT. Protein product: CSAMTPRRSDTQYF.

This chain joins TRBV13 and TRBJ2-1; 9 bases fit TRBD2. Unmatched junction bases numbered 18, after V lost 5 bases and J lost 4 bases. The CDR3 totals 19 residues. The germline gives CDR1 PRHDT, CDR2 FYEKMQ (reference sequence). CDR3 loop: CASSTGTPFSGRRYNEQFF. CDR3 in DNA: TGTGCCAGCAGCACCGGAACCCCATTTAGCGGGAGAAGGTACAATGAGCAGTTCTTC.

This chain joins TRBV5-5 and TRBJ2-5; 8 bases align to TRBD2. V was clipped by 0 bases and J by 5 bases; unmatched bases: 18. Looked up from germline, CDR1 is SGHKS and CDR2 is YYEKEE (reference sequence). This CDR3 spans 19 amino acids. The CDR3 here is CASSLEDGGLVFISETQYF. CDR3 nucleotide sequence: TGTGCCAGCAGCTTGGAAGATGGGGGACTAGTTTTTATATCGGAGACCCAGTACTTC.

This clonotype has just a few counts. This chain connects TRBV10-3 to TRBJ1-1; no firm D call. The CDR3 consists of 12 residues. V lost 2 bases to trimming and J lost 6 bases, with 7 bases between them. The germline V gene encodes CDR1 ENHRY and CDR2 SYGVKD. CDR3 amino acids: CAISEGRPEAFF. DNA for the CDR3: TGTGCCATCAGTGAGGGCCGGCCTGAAGCTTTCTTT.

The chain links TRBV6-4 to TRBJ2-3, with 9 bases lining up with TRBD2. Germline CDR1 reads MRHNA; CDR2 reads SNTAGT. CDR3 length equals 15 residues. The junction had 4 bases not matched to a gene; V was cut back by 2 bases and J by 4 bases. The DNA for the CDR3 is TGTGCCAGCAGTGACATAGCGGGAGAGGCAGATACGCAGTATTTT. It is translated as CASSDIAGEADTQYF.

The gene calls are TRBV24-1 and TRBJ1-5; the match to TRBD1 covers 9 bases. Germline V gives CDR1 KGHDR, CDR2 SFDVKD. V was pared by 5 bases and J by 2 bases, with 6 bases of the junction left unmatched. CDR3 length: 16 amino acids. The CDR3 DNA sequence: TGTGCCACCAGTGGGACAGGGGATTGGCGCAATCAGCCCCAGCATTTT. Translation gives CATSGTGDWRNQPQHF.

The table lists this clonotype with a few counts. This rearrangement joins TRBV6-2 or TRBV6-3 to TRBJ2-3, with D tentatively TRBD2 (6 bases). From germline, CDR1 is MNHEY and CDR2 SVGEGT. Trimming removed 2 bases at V and 1 base at J, with 13 bases between. The CDR3 totals 16 residues. The CDR3, as DNA: TGTGCCAGCAGTTACGGACGGGTAGCGGGCACAGATACGCAGTATTTT. Residues: CASSYGRVAGTDTQYF.